What follows are 17 T cell receptor beta chains derived from one specimen sequenced in a study of cytomegalovirus exposure and HLA in healthy donors. A multiplex PCR was run with 60 Vbeta primers and 13 Jbeta primers. Generated by immunoSEQ multiplex PCR, the TCRdb table keeps only in-frame clones and is missing some. The sample has 200,000 to 250,000 clones. The sequencing input was PBMCs. These receptors all come from a girl aged 2-15 years in good health and CMV-seropositive.

This chain connects TRBV27 to TRBJ2-4; no firm D call. The CDR3 totals 15 residues. CDR1 and CDR2 from the germline V gene are MNHEY and SMNVEV (reference sequence). Trimming left V 0 bases short and J 0 bases short, with 6 bases between. CDR3 nucleotides: TGTGCCAGCAGTTTATCGAACTTAGCCAAAAACATTCAGTACTTC. This gives the protein CASSLSNLAKNIQYF.

V is TRBV30 and J is TRBJ2-7; 7 positions agree with TRBD2. The junction had 9 bases not matched to a gene; V was cut back by 3 bases and J by 4 bases. Germline loops: CDR1 GTSNPN, CDR2 SVGIG (reference sequence). The CDR3 loop spans 14 amino acids. CDR3 amino acids: CAWRRASGRYEQYF. CDR3 nucleotides: TGTGCCTGGAGGAGGGCTAGCGGTCGGTACGAGCAGTACTTC.

J is TRBJ2-3 and V is TRBV5-1; D remains unclear. The ends were cut back, 4 bases at V and 0 bases at J, with 18 bases in the middle. Germline assignment: CDR1 SGHRS and CDR2 YFSETQ. CDR3 length: 17 residues. CDR3 DNA sequence: TGCGCCAGCAGCCACCCATCCGAACCCTATAGCACAGATACGCAGTATTTT. It translates to CASSHPSEPYSTDTQYF.

This chain links TRBV6-5 with TRBJ2-1; 10 nucleotides agree with TRBD1. Germline CDR1 and CDR2: MNHEY and SVGAGI. This CDR3 comprises 14 residues. With V trimmed by 8 bases and J by 8 bases, 9 bases remained unmatched. The CDR3 is CASGETGGRYEQFF. The DNA for the CDR3 is TGTGCCAGCGGCGAGACAGGGGGCAGGTATGAGCAGTTCTTC.

The chain recombines TRBV10-1 with TRBJ2-3, with 11 bases matching TRBD2. CDR1 and CDR2 from the germline V gene are WNHNN and SYGVQD (reference sequence). The CDR3 runs to 16 residues. The V gene end was trimmed by 8 bases and the J gene end by 0 bases; junction bases not matched to a gene: 7. Here the CDR3 reads CASSRGLAASTDTQYF. DNA of the CDR3: TGCGCCAGCTCTCGGGGACTAGCGGCTAGCACAGATACGCAGTATTTT.

The rearrangement links TRBV5-8 to TRBJ2-2, with D tentatively TRBD2 (6 bases). The V gene's germline CDR1 is SGHTS and CDR2 YDEGEE. V lost 1 base and J 6 bases, leaving 19 bases between the germline ends. The CDR3 sequence is 17 residues long. The CDR3 DNA is TGTGCCAGCAGCTTGTTCGGGCAGGAGGGGTACGCCGGGGAGCTGTTTTTT. It encodes CASSLFGQEGYAGELFF.

The V call is TRBV29-1, the J call TRBJ2-5, with 7 bases identical to TRBD2. Germline CDR1 is SQVTM and CDR2 is ANQGSEA. The ends lost 4 bases at V and 5 bases at J; junction bases unmatched: 7. CDR3 length equals 13 residues. The CDR3 reads CSVGAGVGETQYF. CDR3 in DNA: TGCAGCGTTGGGGCGGGAGTCGGTGAGACCCAGTACTTC.

This chain uses TRBV28 with TRBJ1-3; 7 bases are a match to TRBD1. V lost 5 bases, J lost 4 bases, and 5 bases stayed unmatched. The CDR3 sequence is 14 residues long. Looked up from germline, CDR1 is MDHEN and CDR2 is SYDVKM. The CDR3 coding sequence is TGTGCCAGCAGTCCTCCGGGACAGGGAAACACCATATATTTT. Amino acids: CASSPPGQGNTIYF.

The chain is built from TRBV28 and TRBJ2-2, with TRBD2 identical over 8 bases. In germline, CDR1 is MDHEN, CDR2 SYDVKM. V lost 4 bases, J lost 1 base, and 2 bases stayed unmatched. This CDR3 comprises 15 residues. CDR3: CASSSGTRNTGELFF. DNA for the CDR3: TGTGCCAGCAGTTCCGGGACTAGGAACACCGGGGAGCTGTTTTTT.

The chain carries TRBV19 and TRBJ2-1, with D perhaps matching TRBD1 (6 bases). Trimming removed 1 base from V and 10 bases from J, with 8 bases in between. Germline V gives CDR1 LNHDA, CDR2 SQIVND (reference sequence). The CDR3 has 12 amino acids. DNA of the CDR3: TGTGCCAGTAGTATAGGGGGGACAGAGCAGTTCTTC. This gives the protein CASSIGGTEQFF.

This chain uses TRBV28 with TRBJ2-7; D is perhaps TRBD2 (5 bases). Germline V gene data show CDR1 as MDHEN and CDR2 as SYDVKM. The CDR3 is 14 residues long. V shed 7 bases and J shed 5 bases, with 18 bases lying between them. CDR3 DNA: TGTGCCAGCACCCCTCGCAGAGGACTCAACGAGCAGTACTTC. Its translation: CASTPRRGLNEQYF.

The V gene is TRBV27, the J gene TRBJ1-1; 9 bases map to TRBD1. There are 13 residues in the CDR3. Germline CDR1 is MNHEY and CDR2 is SMNVEV (reference sequence). J was trimmed by 1 base and V by 8 bases; bases with no gene match: 2. Here the CDR3 reads CASVGQGNTEAFF. CDR3 nucleotides: TGTGCCAGCGTGGGACAGGGGAACACTGAAGCTTTCTTT.

V and J are TRBV21-1 and TRBJ1-5; the listed D gene, TRBD1, was not tested against the DNA. TRBV21-1 is given as a pseudogene. This CDR3 spans 15 amino acids. CDR3 loop: CASSKKQGDNQPQHF. CDR3 DNA: TGTGCCAGCAGCAAGAAACAGGGGGACAATCAGCCCCAGCATTTT.

The gene calls are TRBV5-1 and TRBJ2-1; 8 bases match TRBD1. The germline V gene has CDR1 SGHRS and CDR2 YFSETQ. V lost 1 base and J lost 4; bases outside the gene matches: 10. CDR3 length: 17 residues. The CDR3 coding sequence is TGCGCCAGCAGCTTGCCCAAGAGGACAGGGTGGTACAATGAGCAGTTCTTC. It is translated as CASSLPKRTGWYNEQFF.

The CDR3 region is CASSLLGLTLPEQYF. As DNA, the CDR3 is TGTGCCAGCAGTTTATTAGGACTCACCCTACCCGAGCAGTACTTC. The rearrangement links TRBV27 to TRBJ2-5; D is possibly TRBD2 (5 bases). Matching the DNA end better, TRBJ2-7 makes the J call doubtful. This CDR3 contains 15 residues. In germline, CDR1 is MNHEY, CDR2 SMNVEV (reference sequence).

The chain couples TRBV9 to TRBJ2-3; weak D call: TRBD2 (5 bases). In germline, CDR1 is SGDLS, CDR2 YYNGEE. Trimming left V 3 bases short and J 0 bases short, with 8 bases between. This CDR3 is 14 amino acids long. CDR3 DNA: TGTGCCAGCAGCGCAACGGGAAGCACAGATACGCAGTATTTT. It translates to CASSATGSTDTQYF.

V and J are TRBV29-1 and TRBJ2-7; TRBD1 aligns across 9 bases. Germline V CDR1 and CDR2: SQVTM, ANQGSEA. The CDR3 sequence is 12 residues long. V was clipped by 6 bases and J by 5 bases; unmatched bases: 5. The CDR3 DNA follows: TGCAGCGTGGGACAGGGAGGACACGAGCAGTACTTC. This codes for CSVGQGGHEQYF.